Listed here are 6 T cell receptor beta chains from one sample, sequenced in a study of blood T cell repertoires in COVID-19. Clones were read by immunoSEQ multiplex PCR, and TCRdb kept only the in-frame ones, dropping some. The top ten hold roughly 15% of the sample, which has 150,000 to 200,000 clones, about 79% seen once. The sequenced material came from PBMCs or T cells enriched from blood (not recorded which). All receptors derive from a man in his fifties who had recovered from COVID-19.

The chain joins TRBV28 to TRBJ2-7, with D perhaps matching TRBD1 (5 bases). The CDR3 totals 14 residues. Trimming pared 7 bases from V and 1 base from J, leaving 14 bases between. The germline CDR1 and CDR2 sequences are MDHEN and SYDVKM. The CDR3: CASKLLGPSYEQYF. The CDR3 nucleotides read TGTGCCAGCAAACTCCTGGGGCCTTCCTACGAGCAGTACTTC.

The chain carries TRBV19 and TRBJ1-2; D might be TRBD1 (5 bases). The germline V gene encodes CDR1 LNHDA and CDR2 SQIVND (reference sequence). The CDR3 length is 17 residues. V lost 8 bases, J lost 4 bases, and 26 bases lay in between. CDR3 protein: CASFQRPEEGWGYGYTF. CDR3 in DNA: TGTGCCAGTTTCCAGAGACCGGAGGAGGGGTGGGGCTATGGCTACACCTTC.

The rearrangement links TRBV5-1 to TRBJ2-3; 7 nucleotides align to TRBD1. Looked up from germline, CDR1 is SGHRS and CDR2 is YFSETQ. Trimming at V came to 2 bases and at J to 3 bases, leaving 6 bases not matched to a gene. The CDR3 length is 15 residues. The CDR3 sequence is CASSLGGIETDTQYF. The CDR3 nucleotides are TGCGCCAGCAGCTTAGGGGGCATTGAGACAGATACGCAGTATTTT.

The rearrangement links TRBV19 to TRBJ1-2, with 11 bases aligning to TRBD1. V dropped 3 bases and J dropped 5; count of bases not matched to a gene: 5. The CDR3 is 15 amino acids. Germline lookup yields CDR1 LNHDA and CDR2 SQIVND (reference sequence). The DNA for the CDR3 is TGTGCCAGTAGTATCGCGGGACAGGGGGGATATGGCTACACCTTC. Its translation is CASSIAGQGGYGYTF.

V usage is TRBV11-3 and J usage is TRBJ2-5, with TRBD2 matching over 11 bases. Trimming at V came to 5 bases and at J to 0 bases, leaving 11 bases not matched to a gene. The CDR3 length is 18 residues. From germline, CDR1 is SGHNT and CDR2 YENEEA. For the CDR3, the DNA is TGTGCCAGCAGCCCAGGCGTGTTAGCGGGGGGGCACCAAGAGACCCAGTACTTC. Its protein is CASSPGVLAGGHQETQYF.

V gene TRBV2 combines with J gene TRBJ2-7; D is unclear. Trimming removed 4 bases from V and 4 bases from J, with 5 bases in between. The CDR3 loop spans 11 amino acids. Germline lookup yields CDR1 SNHLY and CDR2 FYNNEI. The CDR3 is CASSASYEQYF. For the CDR3, the DNA is TGTGCCAGCAGTGCCAGTTACGAGCAGTACTTC. The variable domain in full, with the rest retrieved from reference TRBV2 and TRBJ2-7, is EPEVTQTPSHQVTQMGQEVILRCVPISNHLYFYWYRQILGQKVEFLVSFYNNEISEKSEIFDDQFSVERPDGSNFTLKIRSTKLEDSAMYFCASSASYEQYFGPGTRLTVT.